This T cell receptor beta chain came from a study of T-cell reconstitution after alpha-beta-depleted transplantation in children. TCRbeta library construction was performed incorporating unique molecular identifiers. TCRdb fed the PCR reads into MiXCR, producing one record per CDR3 protein. The data contain approximately 230,000 distinct CDR3 sequences, under 30% of them singletons. The V end lost 0 bases, the J end lost 4 bases, and 13 bases lay between the germline ends. Looked up from germline, CDR1 is LGHNA and CDR2 is YSLEER. The length of the CDR3 is 16 residues. Whole-study results and caveats: The origin of alpha-beta T cells about two months after transplant was reportedly several hundred expanded graft clones. The main origin of T-cell counts and diversity one year after transplant was newly produced T cells.

This clonotype was counted only a few times. Its antigen is not identified. The chain has TRBV4-3 and TRBJ1-5; D remains ambiguous. The specimen was PBMCs, mostly from graft donor cells, collected 360 days after TCRalphabeta/CD19-depleted stem cell transplant. This clonotype was obtained from a female patient between 2 and 15 years old who had a stem cell transplant for congenital amegakaryocytic thrombocytopenia, so the T cells may come from the graft donor. The CDR3 DNA is TGCGCCAGCAGCCAAGATGCTTTAACTGTGAATCAGCCCCAGCATTTT. It translates to CASSQDALTVNQPQHF.